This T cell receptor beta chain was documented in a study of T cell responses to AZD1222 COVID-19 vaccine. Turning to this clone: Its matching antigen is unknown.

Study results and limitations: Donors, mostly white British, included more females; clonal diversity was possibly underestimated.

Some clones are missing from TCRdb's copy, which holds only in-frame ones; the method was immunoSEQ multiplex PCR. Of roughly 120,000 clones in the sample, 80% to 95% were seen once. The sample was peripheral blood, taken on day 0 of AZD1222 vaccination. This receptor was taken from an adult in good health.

CDR3 amino acids: CASSYGTGNSPLHF. Written as DNA, the CDR3 is TGTGCCAGCAGCTACGGGACAGGAAATTCACCCCTCCACTTT. The chain couples TRBV3-1 (or the pseudogene TRBV3-2) to TRBJ1-6, with TRBD1 matching over 8 bases. Germline CDR1 and CDR2: LGHDT and YNNKEL (reference sequence). The CDR3 is 14 residues long. V dropped 5 bases and J dropped 7; count of bases not matched to a gene: 4.